This T cell receptor (beta chain) was found in a study of T cells in localized non-small cell lung cancer. Study-wide results and caveats: Longer overall survival was seen with higher T cell density measured in blood.

This clone has more than one count but fewer than ten. The antigen is undetermined. The CDR3 consists of 15 residues. V shed 5 bases and J shed 5 bases, with 16 bases lying between them. Germline V lookup: CDR1 SGHNT, CDR2 YENEEA. Here immunoSEQ multiplex PCR was the method, and the copy in TCRdb shows in-frame clones only, minus some. Of under 1,400 clones listed, 20% to 30% were seen once; the top ten hold about a quarter. The source is a man aged 40 to 70 with stage III lung adenocarcinoma. This chain uses TRBV11-3 with TRBJ2-1; maybe TRBD2 (7 bases). The sequencing used normal lung tissue next to the tumor, collected before any cancer treatment. The CDR3 spells CASSPGEGAHNEQFF. The CDR3, as DNA: TGTGCCAGCAGCCCAGGGGAGGGCGCCCACAATGAGCAGTTCTTC.